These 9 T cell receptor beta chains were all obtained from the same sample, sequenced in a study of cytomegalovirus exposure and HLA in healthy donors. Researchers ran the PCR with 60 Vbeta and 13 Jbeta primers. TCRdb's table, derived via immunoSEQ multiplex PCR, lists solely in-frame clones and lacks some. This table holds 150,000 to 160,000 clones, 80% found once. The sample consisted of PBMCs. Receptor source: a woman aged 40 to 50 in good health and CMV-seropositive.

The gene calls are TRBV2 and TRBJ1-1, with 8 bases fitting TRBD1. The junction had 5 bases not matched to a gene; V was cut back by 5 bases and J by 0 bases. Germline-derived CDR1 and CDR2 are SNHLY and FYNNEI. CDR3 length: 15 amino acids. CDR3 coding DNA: TGTGCCAGCAGTATAAAGACAGGGGTGAACACTGAAGCTTTCTTT. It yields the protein CASSIKTGVNTEAFF.

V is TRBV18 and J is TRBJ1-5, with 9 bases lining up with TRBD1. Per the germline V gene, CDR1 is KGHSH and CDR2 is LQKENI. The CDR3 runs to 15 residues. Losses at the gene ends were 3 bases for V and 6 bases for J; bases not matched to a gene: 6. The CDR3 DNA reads TGTGCCAGCTCACCTGGTCCGGACAGGGGTCAGCCCCAGCATTTT. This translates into CASSPGPDRGQPQHF.

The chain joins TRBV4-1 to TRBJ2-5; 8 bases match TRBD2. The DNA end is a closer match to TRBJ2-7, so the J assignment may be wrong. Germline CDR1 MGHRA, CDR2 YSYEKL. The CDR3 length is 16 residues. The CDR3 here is CASSQATSVSSYEQYF. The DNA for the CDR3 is TGCGCCAGCAGCCAAGCGACTAGCGTCAGCTCCTACGAGCAGTACTTC.

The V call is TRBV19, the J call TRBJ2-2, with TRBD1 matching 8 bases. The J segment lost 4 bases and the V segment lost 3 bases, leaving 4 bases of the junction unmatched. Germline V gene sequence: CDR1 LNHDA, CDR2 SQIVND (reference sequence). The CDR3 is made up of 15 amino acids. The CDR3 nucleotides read TGTGCCAGTAGTATGAGACAGGGGAGCACCGGGGAGCTGTTTTTT. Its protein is CASSMRQGSTGELFF.

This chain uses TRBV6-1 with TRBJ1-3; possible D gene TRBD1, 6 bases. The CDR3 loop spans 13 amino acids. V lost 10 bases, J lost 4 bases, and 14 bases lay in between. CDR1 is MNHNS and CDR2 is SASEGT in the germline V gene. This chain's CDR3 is CATVKTGGNTIYF. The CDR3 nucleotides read TGTGCCACCGTAAAGACAGGAGGAAACACCATATATTTT.

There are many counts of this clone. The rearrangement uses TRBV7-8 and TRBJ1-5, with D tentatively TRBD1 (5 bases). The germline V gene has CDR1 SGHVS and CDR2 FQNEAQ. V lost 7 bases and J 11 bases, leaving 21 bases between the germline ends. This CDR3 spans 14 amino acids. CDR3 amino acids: CASTYAGTPQSQHF. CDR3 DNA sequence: TGTGCCAGCACCTACGCGGGGACCCCCCAGTCCCAGCATTTT.

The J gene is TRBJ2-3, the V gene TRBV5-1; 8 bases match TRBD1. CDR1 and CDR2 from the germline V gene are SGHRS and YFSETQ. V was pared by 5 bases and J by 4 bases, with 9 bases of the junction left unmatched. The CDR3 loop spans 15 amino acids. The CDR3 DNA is TGCGCCAGCAGTTGGGAAGGACAGGGTGCAGATACGCAGTATTTT. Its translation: CASSWEGQGADTQYF. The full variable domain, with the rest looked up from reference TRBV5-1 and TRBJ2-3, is KAGVTQTPRYLIKTRGQQVTLSCSPISGHRSVSWYQQTPGQGLQFLFEYFSETQRNKGNFPGRFSGRQFSNSRSEMNVSTLELGDSALYLCASSWEGQGADTQYFGPGTRLTVL.

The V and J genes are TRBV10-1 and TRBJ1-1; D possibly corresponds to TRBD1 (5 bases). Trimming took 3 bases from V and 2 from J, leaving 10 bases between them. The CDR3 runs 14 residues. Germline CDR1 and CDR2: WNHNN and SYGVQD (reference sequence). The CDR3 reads CASSEFGQNTEAFF. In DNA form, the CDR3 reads TGCGCCAGCAGTGAATTTGGACAAAACACTGAAGCTTTCTTT.

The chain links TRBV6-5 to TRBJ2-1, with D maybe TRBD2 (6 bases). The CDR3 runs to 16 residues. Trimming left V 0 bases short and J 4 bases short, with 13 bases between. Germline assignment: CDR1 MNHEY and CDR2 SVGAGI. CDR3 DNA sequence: TGTGCCAGCAGTTACTCGAAACTAGCCCTATACAATGAGCAGTTCTTC. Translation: CASSYSKLALYNEQFF.